Detailed here is one T cell receptor beta chain. Clones were read by immunoSEQ multiplex PCR, and TCRdb kept only the in-frame ones, dropping some. The sample shows thousands of clones, roughly 77% of them seen only once. The CDR3 is made up of 14 amino acids. Germline V gene lookup returns CDR1 SGDLS and CDR2 YYNGEE. Deletions cut 0 bases from V and 8 bases from J, with 14 bases between. The source of the sample is a study of T cell repertoires in ileal Crohn's disease. The chain recombines TRBV9 with TRBJ1-2; no definite D call. Sequenced input: ileal tissue. This TCR came from an adult with Crohn's disease. CDR3 nucleotides: TGTGCCAGCAGCGTAGGCTCCGGGGTAGGAGGCTACACCTTC. Translation: CASSVGSGVGGYTF.